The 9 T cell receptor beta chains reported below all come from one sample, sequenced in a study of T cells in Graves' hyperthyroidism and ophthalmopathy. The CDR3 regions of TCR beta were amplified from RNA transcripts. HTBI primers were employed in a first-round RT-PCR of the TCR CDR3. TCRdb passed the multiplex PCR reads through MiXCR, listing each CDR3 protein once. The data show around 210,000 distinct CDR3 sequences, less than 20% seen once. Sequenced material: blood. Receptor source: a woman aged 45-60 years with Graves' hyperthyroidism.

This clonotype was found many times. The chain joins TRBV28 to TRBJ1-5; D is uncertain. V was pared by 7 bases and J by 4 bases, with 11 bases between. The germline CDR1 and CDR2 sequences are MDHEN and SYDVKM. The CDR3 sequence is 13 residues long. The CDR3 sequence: CASTKWNNQPQHF. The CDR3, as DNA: TGTGCCAGCACCAAGTGGAATAATCAGCCCCAGCATTTT.

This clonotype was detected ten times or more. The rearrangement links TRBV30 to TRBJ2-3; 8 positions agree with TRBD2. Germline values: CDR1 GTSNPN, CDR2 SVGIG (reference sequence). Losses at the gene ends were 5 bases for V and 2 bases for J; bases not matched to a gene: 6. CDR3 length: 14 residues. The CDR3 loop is CAWRGLVPTDTQYF. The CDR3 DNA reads TGTGCCTGGCGGGGACTAGTCCCCACAGATACGCAGTATTTT.

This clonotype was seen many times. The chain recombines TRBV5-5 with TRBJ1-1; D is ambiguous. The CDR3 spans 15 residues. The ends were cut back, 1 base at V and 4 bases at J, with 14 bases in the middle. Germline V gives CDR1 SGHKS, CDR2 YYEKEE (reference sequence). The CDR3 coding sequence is TGTGCCAGCAGCTTGACGTCGGGCTACGGCACTGAAGCTTTCTTT. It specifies CASSLTSGYGTEAFF.

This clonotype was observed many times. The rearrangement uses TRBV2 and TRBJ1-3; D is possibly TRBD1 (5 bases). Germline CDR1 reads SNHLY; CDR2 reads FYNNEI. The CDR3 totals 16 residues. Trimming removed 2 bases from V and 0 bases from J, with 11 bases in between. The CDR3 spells CASSEWGSRSGNTIYF. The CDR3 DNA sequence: TGTGCCAGCAGTGAATGGGGGTCCCGCTCTGGAAACACCATATATTTT.

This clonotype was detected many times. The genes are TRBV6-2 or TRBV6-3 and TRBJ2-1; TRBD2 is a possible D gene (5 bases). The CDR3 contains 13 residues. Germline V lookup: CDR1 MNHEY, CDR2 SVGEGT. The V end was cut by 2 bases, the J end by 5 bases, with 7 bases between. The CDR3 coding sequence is TGTGCCAGCAGTTACCGGGGTCACAATGAGCAGTTCTTC. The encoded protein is CASSYRGHNEQFF.

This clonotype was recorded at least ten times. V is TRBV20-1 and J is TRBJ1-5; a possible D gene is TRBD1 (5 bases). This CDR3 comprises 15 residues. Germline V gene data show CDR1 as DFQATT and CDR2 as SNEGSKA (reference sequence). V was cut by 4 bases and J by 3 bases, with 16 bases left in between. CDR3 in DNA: TGCAGTGCTAAACCCATGGGGGAAGTCAATCAGCCCCAGCATTTT. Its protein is CSAKPMGEVNQPQHF.

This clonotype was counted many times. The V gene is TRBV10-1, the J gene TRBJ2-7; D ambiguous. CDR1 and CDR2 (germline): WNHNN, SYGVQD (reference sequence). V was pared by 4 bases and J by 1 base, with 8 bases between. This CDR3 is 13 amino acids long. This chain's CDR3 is CASSGQESYEQYF. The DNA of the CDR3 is TGCGCCAGCAGTGGGCAGGAGTCCTACGAGCAGTACTTC.

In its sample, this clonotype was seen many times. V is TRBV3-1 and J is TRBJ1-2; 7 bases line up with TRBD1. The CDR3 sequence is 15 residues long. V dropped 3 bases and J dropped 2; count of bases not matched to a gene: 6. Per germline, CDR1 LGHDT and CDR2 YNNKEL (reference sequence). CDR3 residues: CASSQLQGSNYGYTF. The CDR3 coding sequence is TGTGCCAGCAGCCAGCTACAGGGGTCGAACTATGGCTACACCTTC. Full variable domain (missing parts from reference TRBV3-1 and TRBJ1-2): DTAVSQTPKYLVTQMGNDKSIKCEQNLGHDTMYWYKQDSKKFLKIMFSYNNKELIINETVPNRFSPKSPDKAHLNLHINSLELGDSAVYFCASSQLQGSNYGYTFGSGTRLTVV.

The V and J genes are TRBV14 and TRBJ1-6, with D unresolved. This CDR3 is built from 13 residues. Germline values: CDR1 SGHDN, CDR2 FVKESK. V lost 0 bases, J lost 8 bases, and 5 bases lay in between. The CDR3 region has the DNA TGTGCCAGCAGCCAAGAGATTCATTCACCCCTCCACTTT. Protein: CASSQEIHSPLHF.